This T cell receptor (beta chain) was identified in a study of graft-versus-host responses after intestinal transplantation. Study information: Anti-thymocyte globulin was used for induction in all recipients, who then took tacrolimus and steroids for around 3 years. Notes on the study in general: Present in recipient marrow, GvH clones included some that appeared first in ileum or blood. Circulating GvH clones peaking coincided with falling HvG clones soon after transplant.

Concerning this clone itself: Antigen specificity is unknown.

The CDR3 covers 15 residues. Germline-derived CDR1 and CDR2 are SGHRS and YFSETQ. Between the trimmed V and J ends, which lost 0 bases and 0 bases, there was a span of 9 bases. Profiling relied on immunoSEQ multiplex PCR, and the TCRdb table lists in-frame clones only, not all of them. The sample has 80,000 to 100,000 clones, roughly nine tenths seen once. The clonotype comes from a human donor who was the organ donor for an intestinal transplant. The chain employs TRBV5-1 and TRBJ1-1; D gene ambiguous. This specimen consisted of unstimulated CD4+ T cells sorted from spleen or lymph node cells, obtained before transplant. The CDR3 protein is CASSLETALNTEAFF. In DNA form, the CDR3 reads TGCGCCAGCAGCTTGGAGACTGCCCTGAACACTGAAGCTTTCTTT.